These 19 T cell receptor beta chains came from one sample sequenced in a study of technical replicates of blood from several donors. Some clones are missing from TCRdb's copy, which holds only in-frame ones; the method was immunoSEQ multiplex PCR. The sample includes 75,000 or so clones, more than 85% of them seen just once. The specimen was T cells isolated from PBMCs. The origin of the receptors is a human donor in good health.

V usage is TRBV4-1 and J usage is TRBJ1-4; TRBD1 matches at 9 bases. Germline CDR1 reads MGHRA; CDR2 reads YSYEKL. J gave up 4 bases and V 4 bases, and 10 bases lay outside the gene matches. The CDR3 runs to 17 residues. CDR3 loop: CASSRYTGGAINEKLFF. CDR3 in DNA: TGCGCCAGCAGCCGATACACAGGGGGCGCGATTAATGAAAAACTGTTTTTT.

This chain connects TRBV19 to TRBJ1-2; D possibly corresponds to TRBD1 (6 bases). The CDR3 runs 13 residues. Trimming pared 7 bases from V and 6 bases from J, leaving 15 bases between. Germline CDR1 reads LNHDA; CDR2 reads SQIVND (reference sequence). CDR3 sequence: CASKETGQNGYTF. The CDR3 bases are TGTGCCAGTAAAGAGACAGGACAAAATGGCTACACCTTC. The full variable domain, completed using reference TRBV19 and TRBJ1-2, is DGGITQSPKYLFRKEGQNVTLSCEQNLNHDAMYWYRQDPGQGLRLIYYSQIVNDFQKGDIAEGYSVSREKKESFPLTVTSAQKNPTAFYLCASKETGQNGYTFGSGTRLTVV.

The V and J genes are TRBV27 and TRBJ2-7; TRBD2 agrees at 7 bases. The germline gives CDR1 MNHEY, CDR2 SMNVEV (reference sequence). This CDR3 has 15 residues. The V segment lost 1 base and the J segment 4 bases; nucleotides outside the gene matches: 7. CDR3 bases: TGTGCCAGCAGTTTATACCCGGGACTACAGTACGAGCAGTACTTC. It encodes CASSLYPGLQYEQYF.

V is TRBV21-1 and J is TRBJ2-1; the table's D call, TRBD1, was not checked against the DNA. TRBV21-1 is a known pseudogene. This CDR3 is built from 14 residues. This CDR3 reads CASSNWDSTNEQFF. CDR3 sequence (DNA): TGTGCCAGCAGCAACTGGGACAGTACAAATGAGCAGTTCTTC.

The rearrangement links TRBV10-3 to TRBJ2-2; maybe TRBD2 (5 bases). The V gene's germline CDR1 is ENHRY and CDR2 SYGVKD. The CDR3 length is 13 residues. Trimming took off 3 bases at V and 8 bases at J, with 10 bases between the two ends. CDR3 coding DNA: TGTGCCATCAGTGACGGGGATGGGGGGGAGCTGTTTTTT. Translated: CAISDGDGGELFF.

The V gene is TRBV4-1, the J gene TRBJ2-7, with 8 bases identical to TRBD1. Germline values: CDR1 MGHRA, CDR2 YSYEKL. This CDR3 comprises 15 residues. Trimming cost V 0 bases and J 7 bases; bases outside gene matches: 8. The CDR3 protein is CASSQDSTGEREQYF. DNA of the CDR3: TGCGCCAGCAGCCAAGATTCGACAGGGGAGAGGGAGCAGTACTTC.

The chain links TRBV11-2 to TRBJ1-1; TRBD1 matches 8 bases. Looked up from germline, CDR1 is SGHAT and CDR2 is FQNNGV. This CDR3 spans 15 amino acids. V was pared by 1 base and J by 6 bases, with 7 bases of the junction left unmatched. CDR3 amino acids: CASSLGFRGRPEAFF. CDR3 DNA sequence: TGTGCCAGCAGCTTAGGGTTCAGGGGGCGTCCTGAAGCTTTCTTT. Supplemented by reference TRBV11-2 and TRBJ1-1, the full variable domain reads EAGVAQSPRYKIIEKRQSVAFWCNPISGHATLYWYQQILGQGPKLLIQFQNNGVVDDSQLPKDRFSAERLKGVDSTLKIQPAKLEDSAVYLCASSLGFRGRPEAFFGQGTRLTVV.

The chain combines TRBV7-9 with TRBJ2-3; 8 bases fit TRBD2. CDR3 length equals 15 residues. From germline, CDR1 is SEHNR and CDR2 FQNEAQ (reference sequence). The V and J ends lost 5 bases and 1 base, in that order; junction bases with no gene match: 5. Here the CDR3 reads CASSARTSRTDTQYF. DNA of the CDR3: TGTGCCAGCAGCGCCCGGACTAGCCGCACAGATACGCAGTATTTT. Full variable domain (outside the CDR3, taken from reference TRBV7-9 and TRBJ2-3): DTGVSQNPRHKITKRGQNVTFRCDPISEHNRLYWYRQTLGQGPEFLTYFQNEAQLEKSRLLSDRFSAERPKGSFSTLEIQRTEQGDSAMYLCASSARTSRTDTQYFGPGTRLTVL.

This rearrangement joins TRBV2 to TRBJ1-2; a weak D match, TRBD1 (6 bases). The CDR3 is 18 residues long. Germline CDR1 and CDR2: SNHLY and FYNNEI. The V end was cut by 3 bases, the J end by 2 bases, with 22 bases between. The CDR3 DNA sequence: TGTGCCAGCAGTGAGATTATGGACAGCAATGAGCAGAACTATGGCTACACCTTC. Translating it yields CASSEIMDSNEQNYGYTF. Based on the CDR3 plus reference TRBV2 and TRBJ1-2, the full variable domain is EPEVTQTPSHQVTQMGQEVILRCVPISNHLYFYWYRQILGQKVEFLVSFYNNEISEKSEIFDDQFSVERPDGSNFTLKIRSTKLEDSAMYFCASSEIMDSNEQNYGYTFGSGTRLTVV.

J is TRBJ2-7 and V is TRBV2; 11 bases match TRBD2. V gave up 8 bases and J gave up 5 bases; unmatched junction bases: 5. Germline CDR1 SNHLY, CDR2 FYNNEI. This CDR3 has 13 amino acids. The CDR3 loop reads CASDRLAGNEQYF. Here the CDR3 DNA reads TGTGCCAGCGATAGACTAGCGGGAAACGAGCAGTACTTC. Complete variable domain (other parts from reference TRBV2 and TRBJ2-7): EPEVTQTPSHQVTQMGQEVILRCVPISNHLYFYWYRQILGQKVEFLVSFYNNEISEKSEIFDDQFSVERPDGSNFTLKIRSTKLEDSAMYFCASDRLAGNEQYFGPGTRLTVT.

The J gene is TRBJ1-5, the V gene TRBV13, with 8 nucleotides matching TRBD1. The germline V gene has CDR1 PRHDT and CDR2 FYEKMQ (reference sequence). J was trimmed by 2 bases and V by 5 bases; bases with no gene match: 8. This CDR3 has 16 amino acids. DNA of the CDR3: TGTGCCAGCAGCGCCCAGGGGGCGCTGGGCAATCAGCCCCAGCATTTT. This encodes CASSAQGALGNQPQHF.

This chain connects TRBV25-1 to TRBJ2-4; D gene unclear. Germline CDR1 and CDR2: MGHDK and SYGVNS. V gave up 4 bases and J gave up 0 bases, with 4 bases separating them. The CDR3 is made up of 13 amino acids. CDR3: CASSGLAKNIQYF. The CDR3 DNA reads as TGTGCCAGCAGTGGGCTAGCCAAAAACATTCAGTACTTC.

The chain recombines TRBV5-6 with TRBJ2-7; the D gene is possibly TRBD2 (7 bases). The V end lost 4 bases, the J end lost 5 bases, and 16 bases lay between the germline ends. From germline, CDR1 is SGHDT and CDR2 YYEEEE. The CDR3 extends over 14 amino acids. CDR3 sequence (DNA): TGTGCCAGCAGCGGAACCGGGGGGCCGAACGAGCAGTACTTC. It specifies CASSGTGGPNEQYF.

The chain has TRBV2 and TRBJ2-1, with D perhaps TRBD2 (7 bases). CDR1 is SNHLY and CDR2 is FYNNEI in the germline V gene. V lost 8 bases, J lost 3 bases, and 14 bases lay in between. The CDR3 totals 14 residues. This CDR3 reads CASPRRGGYNEQFF. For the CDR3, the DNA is TGTGCCAGCCCTCGGAGGGGGGGCTACAATGAGCAGTTCTTC.

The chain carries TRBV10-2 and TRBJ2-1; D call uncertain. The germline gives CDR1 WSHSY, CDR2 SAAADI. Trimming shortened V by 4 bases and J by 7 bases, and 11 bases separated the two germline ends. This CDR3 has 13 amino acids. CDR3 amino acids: CASSAQAGNEQFF. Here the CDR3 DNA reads TGCGCCAGCAGTGCCCAGGCCGGTAATGAGCAGTTCTTC.

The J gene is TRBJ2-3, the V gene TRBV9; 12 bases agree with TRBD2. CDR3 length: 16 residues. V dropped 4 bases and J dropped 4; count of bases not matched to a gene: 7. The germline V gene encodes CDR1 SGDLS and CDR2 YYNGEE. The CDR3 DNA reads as TGTGCCAGCAGCTCTAGACTAGCGGGAGTGGCAGATACGCAGTATTTT. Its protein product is CASSSRLAGVADTQYF.

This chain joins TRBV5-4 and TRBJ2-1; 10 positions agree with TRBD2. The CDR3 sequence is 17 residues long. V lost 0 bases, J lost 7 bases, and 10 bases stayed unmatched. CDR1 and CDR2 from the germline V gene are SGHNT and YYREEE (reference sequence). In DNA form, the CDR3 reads TGTGCCAGCAGCTTGGAACCCACAGCGGGAGGGAGTAATGAGCAGTTCTTC. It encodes CASSLEPTAGGSNEQFF.

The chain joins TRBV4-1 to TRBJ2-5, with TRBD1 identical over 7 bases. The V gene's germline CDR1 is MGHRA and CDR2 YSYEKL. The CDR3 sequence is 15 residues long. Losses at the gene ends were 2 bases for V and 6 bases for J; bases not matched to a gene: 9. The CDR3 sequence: CASSQTSGGRKTQYF. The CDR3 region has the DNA TGCGCCAGCAGCCAAACATCAGGGGGAAGAAAGACCCAGTACTTC.

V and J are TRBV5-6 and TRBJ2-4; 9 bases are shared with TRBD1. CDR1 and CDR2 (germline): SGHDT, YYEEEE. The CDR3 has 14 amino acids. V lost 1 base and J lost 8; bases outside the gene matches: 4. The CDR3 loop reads CASSLWDRVYIQYF. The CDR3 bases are TGTGCCAGCAGCTTGTGGGACAGGGTGTACATTCAGTACTTC.